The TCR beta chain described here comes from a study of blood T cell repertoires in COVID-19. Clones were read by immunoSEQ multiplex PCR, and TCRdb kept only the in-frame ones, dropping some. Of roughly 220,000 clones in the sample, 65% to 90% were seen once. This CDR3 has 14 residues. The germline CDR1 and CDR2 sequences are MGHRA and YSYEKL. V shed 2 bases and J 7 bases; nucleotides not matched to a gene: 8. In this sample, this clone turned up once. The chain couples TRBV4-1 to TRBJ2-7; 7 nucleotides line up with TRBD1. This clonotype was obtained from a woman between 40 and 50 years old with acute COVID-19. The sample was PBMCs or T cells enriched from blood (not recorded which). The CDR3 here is CASSQPRDSLEQYF. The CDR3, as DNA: TGCGCCAGCAGCCAACCCCGGGACAGCTTAGAGCAGTACTTC.